This TCR beta chain was found in a study of regulatory T cells in long-lasting Graves disease. As for time point: newly diagnosed GD, antithyroid drugs for less than 3 months. There was RNA extracted from PBMCs, and the TCR library was made from it. Germline values: CDR1 MDHEN, CDR2 SYDVKM. The CDR3 is made up of 17 amino acids. Trimming cost V 8 bases and J 1 base; bases outside gene matches: 10. Construction of the TCR beta libraries employed iRepertoire HTBI primers in conjunction with Arm-PCR of CDR3 regions. TCRdb passed the multiplex PCR reads through MiXCR, listing each CDR3 protein once. The data hold 450,000 to 700,000 distinct CDR3 sequences, with roughly 13% observed a single time. Whole-study results and caveats: The study found TRBV28, TRBJ1-2 and TRBJ2-5 favored in persistent disease.

This clonotype was observed at least ten times. Its antigen remains unidentified. In addition, the sample was reused for a study of T cells in Graves' hyperthyroidism and ophthalmopathy.

The material was peripheral blood mononuclear cells (PBMCs), obtained at new diagnosis, from a patient treated with antithyroid drugs. V is TRBV28 and J is TRBJ2-3; 12 nucleotides match TRBD2. This TCR was recovered from a man aged 25 to 45 with Graves disease. CDR3 coding DNA: TGTGCCAGCCGGGGACTAGCGGGTCCCTATGGCACAGATACGCAGTATTTT. It translates to CASRGLAGPYGTDTQYF.